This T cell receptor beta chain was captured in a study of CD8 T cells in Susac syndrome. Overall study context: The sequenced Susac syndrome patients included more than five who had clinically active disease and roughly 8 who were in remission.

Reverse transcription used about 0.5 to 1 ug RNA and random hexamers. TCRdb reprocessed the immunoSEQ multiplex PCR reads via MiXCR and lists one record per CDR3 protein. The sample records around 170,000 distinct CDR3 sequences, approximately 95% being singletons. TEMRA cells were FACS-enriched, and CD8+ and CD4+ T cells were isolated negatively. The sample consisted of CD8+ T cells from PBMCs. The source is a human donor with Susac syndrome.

The CDR3 region is CTSSQDKARTYEQYF. In nucleotides, the CDR3 is TGCACCAGCAGCCAAGATAAAGCTAGGACCTACGAGCAGTACTTC. This chain uses TRBV1 with TRBJ2-7; the DNA was not compared with TRBD2, the D call given in the table. TRBV1 has pseudogene status. The CDR3 length is 15 residues.